This TCR beta chain was identified during a study of OX40 agonist ivuxolimab in advanced cancers. About the research overall: Patients undergoing dose escalation presented with hepatocellular carcinoma, melanoma, renal cell or head and neck cancer.

The table came from immunoSEQ multiplex PCR; TCRdb's copy has only in-frame clones and leaves some out. The sample lists around 60,000 clones; around 93% were seen once. CDR1 is MNHNS and CDR2 is SASEGT in the germline V gene. The CDR3 contains 14 residues. V was cut by 4 bases and J by 5 bases, with 14 bases left in between. Patients with autoimmune history or systemic immunosuppression were excluded. This chain joins TRBV6-1 and TRBJ2-5; D remains unclear. This TCR derives from an adult with an advanced solid tumor such as melanoma, head and neck, liver or kidney cancer. The input for sequencing was CD4+ or CD8+ T cells sorted from blood, taken in a trial of the OX40 agonist ivuxolimab. CDR3 nucleotide sequence: TGTGCCAGCAGTGGGGGTCGGGTGATGGAGACCCAGTACTTC. As protein: CASSGGRVMETQYF.